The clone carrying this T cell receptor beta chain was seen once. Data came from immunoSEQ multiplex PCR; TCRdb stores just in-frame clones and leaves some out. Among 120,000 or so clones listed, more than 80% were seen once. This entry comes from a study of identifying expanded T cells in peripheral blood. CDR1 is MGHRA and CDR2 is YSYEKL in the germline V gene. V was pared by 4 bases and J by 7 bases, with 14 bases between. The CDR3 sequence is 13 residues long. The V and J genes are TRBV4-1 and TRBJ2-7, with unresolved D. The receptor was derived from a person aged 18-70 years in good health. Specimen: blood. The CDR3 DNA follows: TGCGCCAGCAGCCGACTTCTCCTCGGGGAGCAGTACTTC. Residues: CASSRLLLGEQYF.